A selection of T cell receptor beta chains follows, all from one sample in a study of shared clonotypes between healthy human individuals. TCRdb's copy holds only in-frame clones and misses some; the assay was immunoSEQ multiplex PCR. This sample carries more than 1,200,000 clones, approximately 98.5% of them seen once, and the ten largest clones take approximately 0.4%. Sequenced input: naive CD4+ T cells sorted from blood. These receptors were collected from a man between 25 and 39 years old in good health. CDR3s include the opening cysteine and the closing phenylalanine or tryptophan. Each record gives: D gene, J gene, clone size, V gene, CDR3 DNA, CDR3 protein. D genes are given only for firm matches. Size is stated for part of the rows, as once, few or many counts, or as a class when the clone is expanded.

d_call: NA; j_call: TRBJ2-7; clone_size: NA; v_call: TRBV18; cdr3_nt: TGTGCCAGCTCACCGGCACTAGAATACGAGCAGTACTTC; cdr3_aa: CASSPALEYEQYF
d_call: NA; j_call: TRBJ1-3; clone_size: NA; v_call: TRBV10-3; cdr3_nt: TGTGCCAACAGTTTCTCTGGAAACACCATATATTTT; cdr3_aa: CANSFSGNTIYF
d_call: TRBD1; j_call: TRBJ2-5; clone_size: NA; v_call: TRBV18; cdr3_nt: TGTGCCAGCTCACCTTGGACAGGTCAAGAGACCCAGTACTTC; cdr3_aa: CASSPWTGQETQYF
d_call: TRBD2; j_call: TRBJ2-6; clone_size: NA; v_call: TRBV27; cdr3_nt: TGTGCCAGCAGTTTACGAGGCGGGGGGGTTTCTGGGGCCAACGTCCTGACTTTC; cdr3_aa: CASSLRGGGVSGANVLTF
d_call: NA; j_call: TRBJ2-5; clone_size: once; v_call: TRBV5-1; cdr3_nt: TGCGCCAGCAGCTTGGGACAGATCCAACAAGAGACCCAGTACTTC; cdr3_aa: CASSLGQIQQETQYF
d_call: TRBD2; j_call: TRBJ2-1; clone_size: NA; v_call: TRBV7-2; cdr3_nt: TGTGCCAGCACTCGGGGGACTAGCGGGCCCACTCTCTCCTACAATGAGCAGTTCTTC; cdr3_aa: CASTRGTSGPTLSYNEQFF
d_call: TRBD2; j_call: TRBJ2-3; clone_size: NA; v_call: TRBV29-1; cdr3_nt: TGCAGCGGGGGACTAGTTAGCACAGATACGCAGTATTTT; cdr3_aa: CSGGLVSTDTQYF
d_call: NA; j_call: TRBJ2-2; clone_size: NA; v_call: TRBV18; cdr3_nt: TGTGCCAGCTCACAAACTTTCGGGACGGGAAGACTAACGAACACCGGGGAGCTGTTTTTT; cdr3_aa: CASSQTFGTGRLTNTGELFF
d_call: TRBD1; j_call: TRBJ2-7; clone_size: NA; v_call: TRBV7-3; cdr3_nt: TGTGCCAGCAGTTCCGGGACAGGGTCTCTGTTGCAGTACTTC; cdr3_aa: CASSSGTGSLLQYF
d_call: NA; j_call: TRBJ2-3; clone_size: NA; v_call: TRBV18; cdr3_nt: TGTGCCAGCTCACCATTAGGAGGACACAACACAGATACGCAGTATTTT; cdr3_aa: CASSPLGGHNTDTQYF
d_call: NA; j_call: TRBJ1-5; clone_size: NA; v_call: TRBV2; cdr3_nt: TGTGCCAGCAGTAATTCTCCAGGGGCTCATCAGCCCCAGCATTTT; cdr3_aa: CASSNSPGAHQPQHF
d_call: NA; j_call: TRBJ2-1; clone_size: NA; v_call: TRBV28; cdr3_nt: TGTGCCAGCAGAGGGAGCTCCTACAATGAGCAGTTCTTC; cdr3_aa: CASRGSSYNEQFF
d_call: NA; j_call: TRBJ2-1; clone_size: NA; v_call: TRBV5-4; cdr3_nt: TGTGCCAGCAGCTTGATGCAGGGGTCGTCGGACAATGAGCAGTTCTTC; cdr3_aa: CASSLMQGSSDNEQFF
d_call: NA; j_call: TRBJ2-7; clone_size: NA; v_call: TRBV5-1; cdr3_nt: TGCGCCAGCAGCTTAAATCCCTCGGGCAGCTCCTACGAGCAGTACTTC; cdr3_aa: CASSLNPSGSSYEQYF
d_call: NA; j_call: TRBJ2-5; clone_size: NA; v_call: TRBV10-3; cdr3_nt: TGTGCCATCAGTGACGGTGGGGCCCAGTACTTC; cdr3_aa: CAISDGGAQYF
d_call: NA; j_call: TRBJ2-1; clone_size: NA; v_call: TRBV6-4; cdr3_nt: TGTGCCAGCGGGGGGCTAGCGGACCATTCCTACAATGAGCAGTTCTTC; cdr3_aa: CASGGLADHSYNEQFF
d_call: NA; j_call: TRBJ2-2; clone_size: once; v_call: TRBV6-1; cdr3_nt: TGTGCCAGCAGGGCAGAGACCGGGGAGCTGTTTTTT; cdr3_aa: CASRAETGELFF
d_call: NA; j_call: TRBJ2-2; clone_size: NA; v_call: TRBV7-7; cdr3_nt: TGTGCCAGCACCCCCATAATCGCGAACACCGGGGAGCTGTTTTTT; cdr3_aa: CASTPIIANTGELFF
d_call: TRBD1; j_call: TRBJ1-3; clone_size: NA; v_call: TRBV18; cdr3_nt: TGTGCCAGCTCACCGCAAGGACAGGGGATGACTGGAAACACCATATATTTT; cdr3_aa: CASSPQGQGMTGNTIYF
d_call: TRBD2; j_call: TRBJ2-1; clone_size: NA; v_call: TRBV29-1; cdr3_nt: TGCAGCGTTGTAATCCAGGGTAGCGGGGTTTACAATGAGCAGTTCTTC; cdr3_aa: CSVVIQGSGVYNEQFF
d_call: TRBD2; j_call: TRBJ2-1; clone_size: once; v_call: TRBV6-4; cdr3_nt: TGTGCCAGCCAAAAGCGGGAGGGGTCCTACAATGAGCAGTTCTTC; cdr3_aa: CASQKREGSYNEQFF
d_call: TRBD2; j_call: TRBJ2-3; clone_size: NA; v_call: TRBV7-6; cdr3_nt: TGTGCCAGCAGCTTGACTAGCGGGAGGGAGACAGATACGCAGTATTTT; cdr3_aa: CASSLTSGRETDTQYF
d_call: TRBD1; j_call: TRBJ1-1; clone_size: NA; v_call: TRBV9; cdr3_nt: TGTGCCAGCAGAGGACAGGGGCCGAACACTGAAGCTTTCTTT; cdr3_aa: CASRGQGPNTEAFF
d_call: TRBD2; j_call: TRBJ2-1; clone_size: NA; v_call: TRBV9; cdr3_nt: TGTGCCAGCAGCGTATTCATGAGTGAGCTAGCGGTGAATGAGCAGTTCTTC; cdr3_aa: CASSVFMSELAVNEQFF
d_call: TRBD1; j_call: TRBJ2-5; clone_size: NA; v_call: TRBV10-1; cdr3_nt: TGCGCCAGCAGTGAGTCCGGACAGGGTAGGGAGACCCAGTACTTC; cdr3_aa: CASSESGQGRETQYF
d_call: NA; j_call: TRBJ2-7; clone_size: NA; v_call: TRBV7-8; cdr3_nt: TGTGCCAGCAGGCGGGACAGTACCTACGAGCAGTACTTC; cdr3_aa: CASRRDSTYEQYF
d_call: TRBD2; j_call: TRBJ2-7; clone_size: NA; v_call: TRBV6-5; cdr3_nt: TGTGCCAGCAGCCGGGAGAGCGGGAGGCCCTACGAGCAGTACTTC; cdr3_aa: CASSRESGRPYEQYF
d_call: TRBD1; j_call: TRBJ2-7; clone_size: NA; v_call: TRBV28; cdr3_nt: TGTGCCAGCAGTGCGCGGACAGGGACTTATTACGAGCAGTACTTC; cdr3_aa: CASSARTGTYYEQYF
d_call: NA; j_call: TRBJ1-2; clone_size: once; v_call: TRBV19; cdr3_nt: TGTGCCAGTACGGTAGGCCGAAATACTAACTATGGCTACACCTTC; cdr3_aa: CASTVGRNTNYGYTF
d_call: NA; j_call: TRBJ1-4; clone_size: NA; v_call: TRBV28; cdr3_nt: TGTGCCAGCAGCACGTATGGTGGTACTAATGAAAAACTGTTTTTT; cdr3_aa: CASSTYGGTNEKLFF
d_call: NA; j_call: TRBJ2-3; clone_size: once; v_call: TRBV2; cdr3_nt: TGTGCCAGCAACTCAGAGAGGGCAGATACGCAGTATTTT; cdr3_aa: CASNSERADTQYF
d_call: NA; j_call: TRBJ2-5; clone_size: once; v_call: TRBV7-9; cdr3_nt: TGTGCCAGCAGCTTGGGGGTGGTGGACCAAGAGACCCAGTACTTC; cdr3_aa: CASSLGVVDQETQYF
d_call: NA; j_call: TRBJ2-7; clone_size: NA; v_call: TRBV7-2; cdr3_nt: TGTGCCAGCAGCTTAGGATTTAACCACGAGCAGTACTTC; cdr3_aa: CASSLGFNHEQYF
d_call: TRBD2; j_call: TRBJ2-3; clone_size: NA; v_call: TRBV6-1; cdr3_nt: TGTGCCAGCAGTGAAGATTCTAGCGGGAGAGATACGCAGTATTTT; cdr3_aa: CASSEDSSGRDTQYF
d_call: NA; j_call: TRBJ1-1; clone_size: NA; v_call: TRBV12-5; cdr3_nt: TGTGCTAGTGGTTTGGTCCCATTCACGTGGAACACTGAAGCTTTCTTT; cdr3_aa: CASGLVPFTWNTEAFF
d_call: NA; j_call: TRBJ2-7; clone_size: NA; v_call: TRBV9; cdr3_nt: TGTGCCAGCAGCGTATCTAGTAGTCCAAGGGAGCAGTACTTC; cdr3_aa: CASSVSSSPREQYF
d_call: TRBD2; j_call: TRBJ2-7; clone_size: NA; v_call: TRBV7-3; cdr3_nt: TGTGCCAGCAGCTTAAACCGGGCGGGAGTGGGGGAGCAGTACTTC; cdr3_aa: CASSLNRAGVGEQYF
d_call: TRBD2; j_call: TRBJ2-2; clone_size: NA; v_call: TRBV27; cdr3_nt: TGTGCCAGCAGTCTTGGACTAGCGGGAGGGCCGGGGGAGCTGTTTTTT; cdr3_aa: CASSLGLAGGPGELFF
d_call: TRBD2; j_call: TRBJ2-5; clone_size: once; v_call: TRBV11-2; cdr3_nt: TGTGCCAGCAGCTTACTCGGGAGGGCCAGTGAGACCCAGTACTTC; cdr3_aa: CASSLLGRASETQYF
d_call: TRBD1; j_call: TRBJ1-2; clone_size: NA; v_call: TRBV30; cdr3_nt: TGTGCCTGGACCGCGGGACAGACTAACTATGGCTACACCTTC; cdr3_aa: CAWTAGQTNYGYTF
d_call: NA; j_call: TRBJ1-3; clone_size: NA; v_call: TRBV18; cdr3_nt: TGTGCCAGCTCACCATACGGGAGCTCGCCTATAAACACCATATATTTT; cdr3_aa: CASSPYGSSPINTIYF
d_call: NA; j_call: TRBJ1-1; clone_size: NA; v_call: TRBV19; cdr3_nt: TGTGCCAGTAGTATAGATCGGGACGCGAACACTGAAGCTTTCTTT; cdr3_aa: CASSIDRDANTEAFF
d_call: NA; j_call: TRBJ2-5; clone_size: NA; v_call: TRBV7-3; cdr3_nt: TGTGCCAGCAGCTTAGTAGGGCGGGAGACCCAGTACTTC; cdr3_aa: CASSLVGRETQYF
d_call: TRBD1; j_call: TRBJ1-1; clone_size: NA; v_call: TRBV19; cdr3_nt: TGTGCCAGTAGTATCACAGGACAGGGTGAAGCTTTCTTT; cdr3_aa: CASSITGQGEAFF